Listed below are T cell receptor beta chains from one sample, sequenced in a study of blood T cell repertoires in COVID-19. The method was immunoSEQ multiplex PCR; TCRdb's version includes in-frame clones alone and lacks a portion of them. The profile shows 350,000 to 450,000 clones, approximately 90% of them singletons. Sequencing input: PBMCs or T cells enriched from blood (not recorded which). These TCRs come from a woman aged 40 to 50 who had been exposed to COVID-19. CDR3s include the opening cysteine and the closing phenylalanine or tryptophan. The D gene is left open where the match is weak.

>TRBD1|TRBV5-6
CASSLPGTGATYGYTF
>TRBD1|TRBV27
CASRLTMTGPSPLHF
>.|TRBV3-1/TRBV3-2
CASSQLGATNTEAFF
>TRBD1|TRBV7-9
CASSYHRGVGGYTF
>.|TRBV29-1
CSVERGGYGYTF
>TRBD2|TRBV7-9
CASSLTSGRHAYNEQFF
>.|TRBV7-6
CASSLYPGNLETQYF
>.|TRBV7-8
CASSLLREQYF
>.|TRBV28
CASSWERGTEAFF
>.|TRBV3-1/TRBV3-2
CASKSGGLNTIYF
>TRBD1|TRBV9
CASSVGQGEGQPQHF
>TRBD2|TRBV7-2
CASSLGWTSGRGSYNEQFF
>.|TRBV18
CASSPPPGPGELFF
>.|TRBV10-2
CASVGGTEAFF
>TRBD1|TRBV10-3
CAISEGTGSGNQPQHF
>.|TRBV6-5
CASLGQGAPNEQFF
>TRBD1|TRBV24-1
CATSELPGQGRTEAFF
>TRBD2|TRBV25-1
CASSDSLGGESSYEQYF
>.|TRBV27
CASRRGGTNEKLFF
>.|TRBV12-3/TRBV12-4
CASSLTGKAFF
>.|TRBV5-4
CASTAQGEKLFF
>.|TRBV5-1
CASSLDPSSYNEQFF
>.|TRBV5-1
CASSFGGTGYEQYF
>.|TRBV5-1
CASSPGHESSGNTIYF
>.|TRBV24-1
CATSGRGPGNQPQHF
>.|TRBV2
CASIREMGAEAFF
>TRBD1|TRBV19
CASRWSQTGAEAFF
>TRBD2|TRBV11-2
CASSPFGGVNNEQFF
>TRBD1|TRBV5-1
CASSGGDRGLTGELFF
>.|TRBV7-9
CASSFRVSTGNLNEQFF
>TRBD1|TRBV5-1
CASSPNRDRVGSYEQYF
>TRBD1|TRBV19
CASTSGRTGLGNQPQHF
>TRBD1|TRBV5-4
CASSLGMGTAQETQYF
>.|TRBV9
CASSVGGMITGELFF
>.|TRBV6-2/TRBV6-3
CASSYPLSGQPQHF
>.|TRBV5-1
CASSPMASRDTEAFF
>.|TRBV6-1
CASSEARVTNEKLFF
>TRBD1|TRBV19
CASSIDQQGISQPQHF
>TRBD1|TRBV19
CASSLTGENQPQHF
>TRBD2|TRBV27
CASSLFLAGATYNEQFF
>.|TRBV6-1
CASSENSWGGNHF
>.|TRBV7-2
CASSNTGYSNQPQHF
>TRBD1|TRBV19
CASSEPGQKNEKLFF
>.|TRBV7-9
CASSRVGGGYTF
>.|TRBV28
CASSQRGGGMNTEAFF
>TRBD1|TRBV7-9
CASSFDRGSGNTIYF
>TRBD1|TRBV7-9
CASSFITGELAEAFF
>.|TRBV6-2/TRBV6-3
CASSLGAGSNQPQHF
>.|TRBV5-5
CASSLDTGIQPQHF
>TRBD1|TRBV7-3
CASSLTPTGDGYTF
>TRBD2|TRBV30
CAWSVGLAVYTDTQYF
>.|TRBV27
CASSYGQQTNYGYTF
>.|TRBV7-9
CASSLGTDEKLFF
>.|TRBV19
CASRADRFVNEQFF
>TRBD1|TRBV29-1
CSVEAVYGDSVRYF
>TRBD1|TRBV13
CASSQGQGANNQPQHF
>TRBD1|TRBV25-1
CASSQTGGTEAFF
>TRBD2|TRBV2
CASTGLAGSYNEQFF
>TRBD2|TRBV2
CASSEAGVMAGELFF
>.|TRBV5-6
CASSLASVTLPDTIYF